The clone carrying this T cell receptor beta chain has just one count. Its antigen remains unknown. It was after around 10 days of culture that CD4+ T cells were isolated. The cohort was immunized with two doses of either the BNT162b2 or mRNA-1273 vaccine. The assay was immunoSEQ multiplex PCR, and TCRdb's table has in-frame clones only and misses some. The table includes more than 60,000 clones, roughly 81% detected once. The data were taken from a study of vaccination effects on CD4 cells after COVID-19. Study-wide points: Nearly all vaccine-induced clones in healthy recipients recognized only SARS-CoV-2.

The receptor's source is a human donor who received a COVID-19 vaccine. The sequenced sample was CD4+ T cells from PBMCs cultured without peptide, obtained after COVID-19 vaccination.

For the CDR3, the DNA is TGCGCCAGCAGCTTGGGAAGCGGGGATGATGAGCAGTTCTTC. Protein product: CASSLGSGDDEQFF. This chain links TRBV5-1 with TRBJ2-1; 7 bases fit TRBD2. The CDR3 consists of 14 residues. Trimming removed 0 bases from V and 8 bases from J; junction bases left unmatched: 5. Germline CDR1 and CDR2: SGHRS and YFSETQ. The variable domain in full, completed from reference TRBV5-1 and TRBJ2-1, reads KAGVTQTPRYLIKTRGQQVTLSCSPISGHRSVSWYQQTPGQGLQFLFEYFSETQRNKGNFPGRFSGRQFSNSRSEMNVSTLELGDSALYLCASSLGSGDDEQFFGPGTRLTVL.